The subject of this entry is one T cell receptor beta chain. Its cognate antigen has yet to be identified. No base quality values were provided; no much bigger clone lies one nucleotide off. The sequencer was an Illumina NovaSeq 6000. TCRalpha and TCRbeta cDNA libraries were built by 5'RACE with constant-segment primers, adding sample barcodes and unique molecular identifiers. Trizol reagent was used to extract RNA from every sample. Amplification of the libraries took two PCR steps, and the second step added a second sample barcode plus Illumina TruSeq adapters. Libraries were sequenced on an Illumina NovaSeq with 2 x 150 bp paired-end reads. In the authors' own workflow: With migec v1.2.7, reads were demultiplexed and then collapsed into UMI-guided consensus sequences. With mixcr v2.1.11, UMI consensuses were aligned to TRA and TRB V and J templates and assembled into clonotypes. Expanded or contracted clonotypes were those called significant by both edgeR and NoisET, with noise models trained on biological replicates. edgeR calls used a false discovery rate-adjusted p below 0.01 and a log2 fold-change threshold of 1. As an exploratory analysis of dynamics, max-normalized trajectories of the 1000 most abundant clonotypes were examined by PCA with hierarchical clustering. Each responding clone was given a CD4 or CD8 phenotype based on the CD4+ and CD8+ repertoires, which had been sequenced separately. TCRdb ran its own pipeline on the public reads, namely fastp trimming at Q25 and MiXCR clone calling, and kept in-frame beta chains. Every distinct CDR3 protein forms one entry, paired with its most common genes and DNA. For this entry, the V and J calls and clone size follow TCRdb and not the study's own pipeline. The sample records 400,000 to 500,000 distinct CDR3 sequences, 20% of which are singletons. The leading ten clones occupy around 9.2% of the sample.

The data were taken from a study of T-cell memory formation after mild COVID-19 (dated by TCRdb to 2020 to 2023). Context from the whole study: TCR sequence clusters from the two donors were found to be largely donor specific. The cohort comprised two young, previously healthy adult volunteers, one female and one male. In a couple of donors, T-cell clones that expanded and contracted after mild COVID-19 were followed by sequencing TCRalpha and TCRbeta repertoires longitudinally. What the work shows at the level of the full study, not this receptor alone: Only two mild cases were covered in the study, and larger cohorts including severe cases with pre-infection samples were considered necessary. Contracting CD4+ clones were located mainly in the CM and EM memory subsets, whereas CD8+ clones were found to be enriched in EMRA. From day 15 to 85, contracting clones showed balanced CD4/CD8 phenotypes, whereas a second wave of clones that expanded from day 15 to 37 leaned towards CD4+. Whether the second-wave clones peaking on day 37 were SARS-CoV-2 specific was not confirmed. Some responding clones were detected in pre-infection memory, which suggested that pre-existing cross-reactive memory T cells had joined the SARS-CoV-2 response.

The V end loses 5 bases and the J end loses 4 bases, and a stretch of 8 bases separates them. The CDR3 goes from the cysteine to the phenylalanine over 11 residues. The only DNA kept is the CDR3, 33 bases in frame from the first base. From the germline V gene (reference sequence), CDR1 is GTSNPN and CDR2 is SVGIG. PBMCs were isolated by Ficoll-Paque density gradient centrifugation. The source is an adult woman who had mild COVID-19 (a few samples of this study predate the infection). The sample titles of this study are shuffled in the database, so cell type and time point are left out; the donor was told from shared clones. The sequencing sample was made of PBMCs or a T cell subset sorted from them (not recorded which). The sequence joins TRBV30 to TRBJ1-2; TRBD1 is a weak D gene call, 6 bases matching. Here the CDR3 is given as CAWLQGYGYTF. The DNA sequence is as follows: TGTGCCTGGTTACAGGGCTATGGCTACACCTTC.